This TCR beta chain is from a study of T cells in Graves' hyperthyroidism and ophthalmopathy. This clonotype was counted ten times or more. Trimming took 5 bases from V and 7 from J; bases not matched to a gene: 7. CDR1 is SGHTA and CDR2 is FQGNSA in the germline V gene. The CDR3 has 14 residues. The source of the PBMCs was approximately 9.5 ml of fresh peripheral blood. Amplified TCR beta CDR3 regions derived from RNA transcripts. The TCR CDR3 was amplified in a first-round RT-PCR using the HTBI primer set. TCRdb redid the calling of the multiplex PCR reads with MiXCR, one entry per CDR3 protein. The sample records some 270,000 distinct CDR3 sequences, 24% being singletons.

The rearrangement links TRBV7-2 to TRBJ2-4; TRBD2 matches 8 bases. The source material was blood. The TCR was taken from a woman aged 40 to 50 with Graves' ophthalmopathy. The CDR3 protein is CASSPGLALNIQYF. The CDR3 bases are TGTGCCAGCAGCCCCGGACTAGCTCTGAACATTCAGTACTTC.